This T cell receptor (beta chain) was obtained from a study of blood T cell repertoires in COVID-19. Sequencing used immunoSEQ multiplex PCR; TCRdb keeps in-frame clones, though not all of them. The table shows around 120,000 clones, with roughly nine tenths occurring only once. Germline-derived CDR1 and CDR2 are SNHLY and FYNNEI. The CDR3 is made up of 16 amino acids. V lost 2 bases and J 3 bases, leaving 17 bases between the germline ends. Sequencing used peripheral blood. The sequence was collected from a man between 65 and 85 years old who had recovered from COVID-19. The J gene is TRBJ2-7, the V gene TRBV2, with a weak D call TRBD2 (6 bases). This chain's CDR3 is CASSERGGVGYYEQYF. CDR3 coding DNA: TGTGCCAGCAGTGAACGAGGAGGGGTGGGGTACTACGAGCAGTACTTC.